This T cell receptor beta chain was retrieved from a study of cytomegalovirus exposure and HLA in healthy donors. The study, taken as a whole, reports: TCR beta chain V- and J-gene trimming was linked, in a later analysis, to a missense variant in DCLRE1C. The classifier reportedly diagnosed cytomegalovirus status with high specificity and sensitivity.

The primer mix had 60 Vbeta and 13 Jbeta primers. Source study methods: The count from a later analysis was tens of millions of unique TCR beta chains, some 10 million of them shared. Assay: immunoSEQ multiplex PCR; the TCRdb copy retains only in-frame clones and omits some. From that table come the V and J calls and clone size; the DNA was used to work out D and trimming. The sample lists about 130,000 clones, about 82% occurring once. Worth noting for this clone: Its antigen remains unidentified.

Specimen: PBMCs. The TCR sequence derives from a boy aged 10-17 years in good health and CMV-seronegative.

The CDR3 DNA follows: TGTGCCAGCAGCTTAACGGGACACTCAAGGGTATCAAACACTGAAGCTTTCTTT. It specifies CASSLTGHSRVSNTEAFF. The chain is built from TRBV7-9 and TRBJ1-1; D is perhaps TRBD1 (6 bases). V lost 2 bases and J lost 2, with 21 bases in between. The length of the CDR3 is 18 residues. Germline CDR1 reads SEHNR; CDR2 reads FQNEAQ (reference sequence). The entire variable domain, with the rest obtained from reference TRBV7-9 and TRBJ1-1, is as follows: DTGVSQNPRHKITKRGQNVTFRCDPISEHNRLYWYRQTLGQGPEFLTYFQNEAQLEKSRLLSDRFSAERPKGSFSTLEIQRTEQGDSAMYLCASSLTGHSRVSNTEAFFGQGTRLTVV.